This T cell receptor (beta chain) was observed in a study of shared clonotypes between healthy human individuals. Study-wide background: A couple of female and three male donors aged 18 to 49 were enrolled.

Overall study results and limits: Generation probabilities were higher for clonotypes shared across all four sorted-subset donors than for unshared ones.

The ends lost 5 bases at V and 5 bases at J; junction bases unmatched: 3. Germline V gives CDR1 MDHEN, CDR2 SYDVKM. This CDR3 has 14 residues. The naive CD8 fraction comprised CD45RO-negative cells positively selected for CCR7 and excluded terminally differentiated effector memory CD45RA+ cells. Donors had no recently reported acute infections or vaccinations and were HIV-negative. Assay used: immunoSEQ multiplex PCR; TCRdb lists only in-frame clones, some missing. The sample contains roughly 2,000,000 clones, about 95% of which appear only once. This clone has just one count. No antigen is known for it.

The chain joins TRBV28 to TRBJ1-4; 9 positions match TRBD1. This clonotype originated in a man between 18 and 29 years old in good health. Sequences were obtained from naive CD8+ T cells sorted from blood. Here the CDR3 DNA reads TGTGCCAGCAGTCGGACAGGGGAAAATGAAAAACTGTTTTTT. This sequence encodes CASSRTGENEKLFF.